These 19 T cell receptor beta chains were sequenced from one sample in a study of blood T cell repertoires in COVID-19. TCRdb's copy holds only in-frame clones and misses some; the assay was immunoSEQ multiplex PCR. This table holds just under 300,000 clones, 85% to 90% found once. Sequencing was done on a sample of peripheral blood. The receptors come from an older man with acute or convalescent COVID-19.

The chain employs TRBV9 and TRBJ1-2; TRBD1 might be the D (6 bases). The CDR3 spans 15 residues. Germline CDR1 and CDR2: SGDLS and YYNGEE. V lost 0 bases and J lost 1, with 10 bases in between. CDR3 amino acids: CASSVATGINYGYTF. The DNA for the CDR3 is TGTGCCAGCAGCGTAGCTACAGGGATTAACTATGGCTACACCTTC. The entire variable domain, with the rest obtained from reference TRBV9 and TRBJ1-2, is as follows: DSGVTQTPKHLITATGQRVTLRCSPRSGDLSVYWYQQSLDQGLQFLIQYYNGEERAKGNILERFSAQQFPDLHSELNLSSLELGDSALYFCASSVATGINYGYTFGSGTRLTVV.

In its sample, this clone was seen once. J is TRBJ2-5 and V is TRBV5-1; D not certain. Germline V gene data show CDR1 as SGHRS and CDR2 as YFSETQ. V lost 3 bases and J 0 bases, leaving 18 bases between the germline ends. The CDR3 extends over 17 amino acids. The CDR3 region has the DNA TGCGCCAGCAGCTCTAAGGAAGTGCGGTCGTACCAAGAGACCCAGTACTTC. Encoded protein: CASSSKEVRSYQETQYF. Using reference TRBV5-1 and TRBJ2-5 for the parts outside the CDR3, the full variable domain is KAGVTQTPRYLIKTRGQQVTLSCSPISGHRSVSWYQQTPGQGLQFLFEYFSETQRNKGNFPGRFSGRQFSNSRSEMNVSTLELGDSALYLCASSSKEVRSYQETQYFGPGTRLLVL.

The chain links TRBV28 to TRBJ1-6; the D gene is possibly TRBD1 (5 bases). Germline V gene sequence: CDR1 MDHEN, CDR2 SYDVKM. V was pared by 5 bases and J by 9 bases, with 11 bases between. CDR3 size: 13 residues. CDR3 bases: TGTGCCAGCAGTACCCGACAGCTTTCACCCCTCCACTTT. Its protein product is CASSTRQLSPLHF.

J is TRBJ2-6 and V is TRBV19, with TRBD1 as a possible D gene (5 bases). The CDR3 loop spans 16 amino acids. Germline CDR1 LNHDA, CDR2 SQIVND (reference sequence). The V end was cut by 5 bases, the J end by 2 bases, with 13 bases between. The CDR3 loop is CASSRTGHPGANVLTF. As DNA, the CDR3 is TGTGCCAGTAGTCGAACAGGTCACCCTGGGGCCAACGTCCTGACTTTC.

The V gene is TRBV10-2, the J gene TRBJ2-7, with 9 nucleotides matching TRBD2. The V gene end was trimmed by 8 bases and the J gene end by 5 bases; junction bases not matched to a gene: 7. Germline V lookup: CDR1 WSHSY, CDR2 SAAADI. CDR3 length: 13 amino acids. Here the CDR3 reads CASGGVAGDEQYF. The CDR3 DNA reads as TGCGCCAGCGGTGGGGTAGCGGGAGACGAGCAGTACTTC.

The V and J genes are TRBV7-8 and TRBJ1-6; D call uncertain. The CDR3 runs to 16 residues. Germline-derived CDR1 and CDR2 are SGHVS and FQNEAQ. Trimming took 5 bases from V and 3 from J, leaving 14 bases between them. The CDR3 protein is CASSPTEGIYNSPLHF. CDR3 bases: TGTGCCAGCAGCCCTACCGAGGGCATCTATAATTCACCCCTCCACTTT.

DNA for the CDR3: TGTGCCAGCAGTTACAGGGACGGCTACACCTTC. It yields the protein CASSYRDGYTF. The chain links TRBV28 to TRBJ1-2, with D perhaps TRBD1 (6 bases). The CDR3 covers 11 residues. The germline V and J ends were trimmed by 4 bases and 8 bases, with 8 bases remaining between them. Germline V lookup: CDR1 MDHEN, CDR2 SYDVKM.

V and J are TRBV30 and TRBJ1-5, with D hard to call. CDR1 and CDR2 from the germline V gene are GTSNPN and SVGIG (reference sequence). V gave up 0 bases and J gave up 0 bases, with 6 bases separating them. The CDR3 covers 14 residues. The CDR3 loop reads CAWSVLSSNQPQHF. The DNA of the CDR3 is TGTGCCTGGAGTGTACTTTCTAGCAATCAGCCCCAGCATTTT.

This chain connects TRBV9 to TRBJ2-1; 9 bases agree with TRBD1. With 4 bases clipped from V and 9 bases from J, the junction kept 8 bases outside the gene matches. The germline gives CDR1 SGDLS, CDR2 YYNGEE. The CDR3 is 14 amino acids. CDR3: CASSPGQGWAEQFF. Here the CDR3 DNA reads TGTGCCAGCAGCCCCGGACAGGGGTGGGCTGAGCAGTTCTTC.

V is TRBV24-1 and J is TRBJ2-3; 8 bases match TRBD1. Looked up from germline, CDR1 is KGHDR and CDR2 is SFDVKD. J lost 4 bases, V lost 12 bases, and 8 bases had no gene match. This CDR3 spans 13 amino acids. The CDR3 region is CASGQGSADTQYF. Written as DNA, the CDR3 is TGTGCCTCCGGACAGGGTAGTGCAGATACGCAGTATTTT.

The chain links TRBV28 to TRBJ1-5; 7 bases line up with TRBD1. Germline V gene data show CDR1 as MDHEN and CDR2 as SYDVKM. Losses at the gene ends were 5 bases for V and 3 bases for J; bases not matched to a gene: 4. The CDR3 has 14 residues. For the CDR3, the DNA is TGTGCCAGCAGTCCGGGACAGAACAATCAGCCCCAGCATTTT. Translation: CASSPGQNNQPQHF.

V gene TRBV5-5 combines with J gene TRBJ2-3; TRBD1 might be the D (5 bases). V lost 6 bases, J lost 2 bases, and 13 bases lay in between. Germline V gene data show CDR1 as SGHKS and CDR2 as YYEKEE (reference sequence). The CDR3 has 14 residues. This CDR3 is CASNTGHTTDTQYF. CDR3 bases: TGTGCCAGCAACACAGGACACACCACAGATACGCAGTATTTT.

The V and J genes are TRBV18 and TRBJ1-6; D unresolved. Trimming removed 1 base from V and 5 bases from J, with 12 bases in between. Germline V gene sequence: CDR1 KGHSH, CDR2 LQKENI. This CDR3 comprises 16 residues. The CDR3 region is CASSPLAQTNNSPLHF. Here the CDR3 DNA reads TGTGCCAGCTCACCACTAGCGCAGACCAATAATTCACCCCTCCACTTT.

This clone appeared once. CDR3 protein: CASSQARLAGTQETQYF. The CDR3 nucleotides read TGTGCCAGCAGCCAAGCCCGACTAGCGGGGACTCAAGAGACCCAGTACTTC. The chain couples TRBV3-1 (or the pseudogene TRBV3-2) to TRBJ2-5; TRBD2 matches at 11 bases. The CDR3 runs to 17 residues. V was pared by 1 base and J by 2 bases, with 6 bases of the junction left unmatched. The germline gives CDR1 LGHDT, CDR2 YNNKEL (reference sequence).

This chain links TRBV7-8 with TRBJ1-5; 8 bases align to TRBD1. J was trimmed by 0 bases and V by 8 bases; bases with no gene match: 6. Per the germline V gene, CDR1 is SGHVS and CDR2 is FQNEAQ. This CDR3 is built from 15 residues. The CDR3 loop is CASAGTGNSNQPQHF. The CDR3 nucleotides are TGTGCCAGCGCCGGGACAGGAAATAGCAATCAGCCCCAGCATTTT. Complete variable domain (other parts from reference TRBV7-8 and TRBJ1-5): GAGVSQSPRYKVAKRGQDVALRCDPISGHVSLFWYQQALGQGPEFLTYFQNEAQLDKSGLPSDRFFAERPEGSVSTLKIQRTQQEDSAVYLCASAGTGNSNQPQHFGDGTRLSIL.

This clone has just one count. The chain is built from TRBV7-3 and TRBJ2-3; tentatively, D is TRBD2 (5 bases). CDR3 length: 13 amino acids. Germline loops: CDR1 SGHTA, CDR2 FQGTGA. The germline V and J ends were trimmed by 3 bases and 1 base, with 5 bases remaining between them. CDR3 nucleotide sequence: TGTGCCAGCAGCTTGGGAGGCACAGATACGCAGTATTTT. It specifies CASSLGGTDTQYF.

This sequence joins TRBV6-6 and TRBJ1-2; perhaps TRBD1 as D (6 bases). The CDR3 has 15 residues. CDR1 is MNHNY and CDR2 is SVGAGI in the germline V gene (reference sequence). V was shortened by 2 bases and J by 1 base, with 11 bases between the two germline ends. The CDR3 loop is CASSYQGSFNYGYTF. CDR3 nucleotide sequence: TGTGCCAGCAGTTACCAGGGGTCTTTTAACTATGGCTACACCTTC.

As DNA, the CDR3 is TGTGCCAGCAGCCCATGGGGGACTAGCGGGAGTTTCAACACCGGGGAGCTGTTTTTT. Its protein is CASSPWGTSGSFNTGELFF. The chain carries TRBV7-6 and TRBJ2-2; 14 bases align to TRBD2. CDR3 size: 19 residues. Unmatched junction bases numbered 10, after V lost 5 bases and J lost 2 bases. CDR1 and CDR2 (germline): SGHVS, FNYEAQ.

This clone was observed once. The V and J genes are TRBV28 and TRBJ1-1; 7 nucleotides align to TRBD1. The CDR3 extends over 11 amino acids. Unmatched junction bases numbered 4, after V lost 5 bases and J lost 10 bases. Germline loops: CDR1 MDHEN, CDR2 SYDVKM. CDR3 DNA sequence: TGTGCCAGCAGTGGACAGGACGGAGCTTTCTTT. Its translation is CASSGQDGAFF.